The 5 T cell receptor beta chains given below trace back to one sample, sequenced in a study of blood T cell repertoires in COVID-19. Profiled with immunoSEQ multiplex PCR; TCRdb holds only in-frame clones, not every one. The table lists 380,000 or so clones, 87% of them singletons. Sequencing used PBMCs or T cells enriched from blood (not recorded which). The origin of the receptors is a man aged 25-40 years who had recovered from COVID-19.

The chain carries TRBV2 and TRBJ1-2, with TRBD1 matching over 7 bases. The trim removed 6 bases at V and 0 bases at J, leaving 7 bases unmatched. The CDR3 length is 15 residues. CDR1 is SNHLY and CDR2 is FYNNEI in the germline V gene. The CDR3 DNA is TGTGCCAGCAGCCCCGACAGGGCCGCTAACTATGGCTACACCTTC. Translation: CASSPDRAANYGYTF.

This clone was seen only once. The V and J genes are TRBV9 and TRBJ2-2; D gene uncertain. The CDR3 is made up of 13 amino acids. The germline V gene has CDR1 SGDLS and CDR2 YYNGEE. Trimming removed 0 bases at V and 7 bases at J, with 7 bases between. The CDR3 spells CASSVGPRGELFF. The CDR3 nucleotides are TGTGCCAGCAGCGTAGGTCCCCGCGGGGAGCTGTTTTTT.

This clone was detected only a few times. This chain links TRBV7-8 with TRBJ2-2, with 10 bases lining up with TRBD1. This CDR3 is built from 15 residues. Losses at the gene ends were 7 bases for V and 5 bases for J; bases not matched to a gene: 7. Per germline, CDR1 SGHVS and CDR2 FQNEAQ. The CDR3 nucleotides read TGTGCCAGCAACTCGGGACAGGGGATGACCGGGGAGCTGTTTTTT. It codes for CASNSGQGMTGELFF. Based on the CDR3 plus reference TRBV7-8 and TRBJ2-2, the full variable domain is GAGVSQSPRYKVAKRGQDVALRCDPISGHVSLFWYQQALGQGPEFLTYFQNEAQLDKSGLPSDRFFAERPEGSVSTLKIQRTQQEDSAVYLCASNSGQGMTGELFFGEGSRLTVL.

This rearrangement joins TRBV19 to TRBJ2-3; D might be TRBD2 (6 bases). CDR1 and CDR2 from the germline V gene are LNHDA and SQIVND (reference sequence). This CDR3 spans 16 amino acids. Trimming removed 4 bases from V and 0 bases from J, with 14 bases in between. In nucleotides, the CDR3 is TGTGCCAGTAGTAGGGGACTCACCTTAAGCACAGATACGCAGTATTTT. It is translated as CASSRGLTLSTDTQYF. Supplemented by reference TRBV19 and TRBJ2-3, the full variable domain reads DGGITQSPKYLFRKEGQNVTLSCEQNLNHDAMYWYRQDPGQGLRLIYYSQIVNDFQKGDIAEGYSVSREKKESFPLTVTSAQKNPTAFYLCASSRGLTLSTDTQYFGPGTRLTVL.

CDR3 residues: CASAGTVLGGGSSGANVLTF. In DNA form, the CDR3 reads TGTGCCAGCGCCGGGACAGTTCTGGGTGGGGGAAGCTCTGGGGCCAACGTCCTGACTTTC. The chain joins TRBV3-1 (or the pseudogene TRBV3-2) to TRBJ2-6; 7 bases are a match to TRBD1. V shed 8 bases and J 0 bases; nucleotides not matched to a gene: 19. The length of the CDR3 is 20 residues. From germline, CDR1 is LGHDT and CDR2 YNNKEL (reference sequence).